One and the same sample provided the 15 T cell receptor beta chains below, sequenced in a study of blood T cell repertoires in COVID-19. Sequenced by immunoSEQ multiplex PCR; TCRdb stores in-frame clones only, minus some. This sample carries around 230,000 clones, roughly four fifths of them seen once, and the ten largest clones take around a tenth. The sample was PBMCs or T cells enriched from blood (not recorded which). The receptors shown here come from a man aged 35-49 years who had recovered from COVID-19.

The chain links TRBV19 to TRBJ2-2, with D unresolved. Germline loops: CDR1 LNHDA, CDR2 SQIVND (reference sequence). This CDR3 has 16 amino acids. The V gene lost 3 bases and the J gene lost 0 bases, with 11 bases spanning the gap. The CDR3 is CASSIYRRTNTGELFF. In DNA, the CDR3 is TGTGCCAGTAGTATTTACAGAAGAACGAACACCGGGGAGCTGTTTTTT.

This clone is labeled as medium-sized. This chain uses TRBV19 with TRBJ2-4, with a tentative D call TRBD2 (6 bases). Germline-derived CDR1 and CDR2 are LNHDA and SQIVND (reference sequence). V shed 5 bases and J shed 1 base, with 9 bases lying between them. CDR3 size: 14 residues. CDR3 in DNA: TGTGCCAGTAGTCCGGGGAGGGCCAAAAACATTCAGTACTTC. This encodes CASSPGRAKNIQYF. Combining the CDR3 with reference TRBV19 and TRBJ2-4 gives the whole variable domain DGGITQSPKYLFRKEGQNVTLSCEQNLNHDAMYWYRQDPGQGLRLIYYSQIVNDFQKGDIAEGYSVSREKKESFPLTVTSAQKNPTAFYLCASSPGRAKNIQYFGAGTRLSVL.

This clone was found a few times. V is TRBV7-2 and J is TRBJ2-4, with 13 bases lining up with TRBD2. Trimming took 4 bases from V and 2 from J; bases not matched to a gene: 2. The CDR3 consists of 16 residues. Germline V gene lookup returns CDR1 SGHTA and CDR2 FQGNSA. The CDR3, as DNA: TGTGCCAGCAGCTCACTAGCGGGAGGGCCCAAAAACATTCAGTACTTC. Protein: CASSSLAGGPKNIQYF.

In DNA form, the CDR3 reads TGCGCCAGCAGCACCTACAGGGGTTCAGACGAGCAGTACTTC. Its protein product is CASSTYRGSDEQYF. The V gene is TRBV4-1, the J gene TRBJ2-7; TRBD1 aligns across 7 bases. Germline CDR1 reads MGHRA; CDR2 reads YSYEKL. The V gene end was trimmed by 5 bases and the J gene end by 5 bases; junction bases not matched to a gene: 9. CDR3 size: 14 residues.

In its sample, this clone was seen once. The chain carries TRBV4-1 and TRBJ1-3, with D possibly TRBD1 on 5 matching bases. Germline lookup yields CDR1 MGHRA and CDR2 YSYEKL. The V end lost 4 bases, the J end lost 6 bases, and 13 bases lay between the germline ends. This CDR3 is built from 14 residues. The CDR3 loop is CASSRGLTANTIYF. The CDR3 DNA reads as TGCGCCAGCAGCCGGGGTTTGACAGCAAACACCATATATTTT.

This chain connects TRBV19 to TRBJ1-1; D remains ambiguous. Germline lookup yields CDR1 LNHDA and CDR2 SQIVND (reference sequence). This CDR3 is 12 amino acids long. V shed 9 bases and J shed 4 bases, with 12 bases lying between them. CDR3 in DNA: TGTGCCAGCCTAACCGGGAGCACTGAAGCTTTCTTT. Its translation is CASLTGSTEAFF.

The J gene is TRBJ1-2, the V gene TRBV12-3 or TRBV12-4; no definite D call. The CDR3 consists of 13 residues. V dropped 2 bases and J dropped 7 bases, with 11 bases sitting between them. Here the CDR3 DNA reads TGTGCCAGCAGTTTAAGGAGGTCCGGTGGCTACACCTTC. Protein: CASSLRRSGGYTF.

The chain employs TRBV30 and TRBJ2-7; 10 bases agree with TRBD1. The germline V gene has CDR1 GTSNPN and CDR2 SVGIG (reference sequence). V dropped 5 bases and J dropped 5; count of bases not matched to a gene: 9. There are 14 residues in the CDR3. The CDR3 DNA follows: TGTGCCTGGGGACCCGGGACAGGGGTTGACGAGCAGTACTTC. It translates to CAWGPGTGVDEQYF.

V gene TRBV28 combines with J gene TRBJ2-7; weak D call: TRBD1 (6 bases). Trimming cost V 2 bases and J 0 bases, with 14 bases left between them. The germline V gene has CDR1 MDHEN and CDR2 SYDVKM. This CDR3 comprises 16 residues. In nucleotides, the CDR3 is TGTGCCAGCAGTTTACTACAGGGCTCGAGCTCCTACGAGCAGTACTTC. Translating it yields CASSLLQGSSSYEQYF.

This rearrangement joins TRBV18 to TRBJ2-7; D is unclear. The V and J ends lost 2 bases and 6 bases respectively, with 14 bases between them. The length of the CDR3 is 14 residues. Germline V gene data show CDR1 as KGHSH and CDR2 as LQKENI. The CDR3 protein is CASSPGVGVFEQYF. The CDR3 DNA reads as TGTGCCAGCTCACCAGGAGTCGGCGTATTCGAGCAGTACTTC.

A word on this clone: The sample holds other DNA sequences that translate to the same CDR3. The V and J genes are TRBV7-3 and TRBJ2-3, with D possibly matching TRBD1 (6 bases). Germline loops: CDR1 SGHTA, CDR2 FQGTGA. The CDR3 extends over 14 amino acids. Trimming removed 1 base from V and 3 bases from J, with 8 bases in between. The CDR3 loop is CASSLRGGTDTQYF. CDR3 DNA sequence: TGTGCCAGCAGCTTAAGAGGGGGTACAGATACGCAGTATTTT.

This chain links TRBV7-3 with TRBJ1-2, with TRBD1 matching over 7 bases. The CDR3 consists of 15 residues. The germline V gene encodes CDR1 SGHTA and CDR2 FQGTGA. With 5 bases clipped from V and 8 bases from J, the junction kept 14 bases outside the gene matches. For the CDR3, the DNA is TGTGCCAGCAGCGCGGATGTGGGTGACAGGGCCGGCTACACCTTC. This sequence encodes CASSADVGDRAGYTF.

This clone occurred a few times. The chain joins TRBV3-1 (or the pseudogene TRBV3-2) to TRBJ1-5; D is uncertain. Germline V CDR1 and CDR2: LGHDT, YNNKEL (reference sequence). The V end lost 1 base, the J end lost 9 bases, and 13 bases lay between the germline ends. The CDR3 has 14 amino acids. The CDR3 nucleotides are TGTGCCAGCAGCCAAGTCTGGGAAGAGGGGCCCCAGCATTTT. The encoded protein is CASSQVWEEGPQHF.

The chain has TRBV30 and TRBJ2-7; 8 nucleotides match TRBD2. V lost 6 bases, J lost 2 bases, and 3 bases stayed unmatched. Germline CDR1 GTSNPN, CDR2 SVGIG (reference sequence). The CDR3 totals 12 residues. The CDR3 spells CACSGGTYEQYF. Here the CDR3 DNA reads TGTGCCTGCTCGGGGGGGACCTACGAGCAGTACTTC. The entire variable domain, with the rest obtained from reference TRBV30 and TRBJ2-7, is as follows: SQTIHQWPATLVQPVGSPLSLECTVEGTSNPNLYWYRQAAGRGLQLLFYSVGIGQISSEVPQNLSASRPQDRQFILSSKKLLLSDSGFYLCACSGGTYEQYFGPGTRLTVT.

Written as DNA, the CDR3 is TGTGCCAGTAGTACCCGGGACAGGGAGAATTCACCCCTCCACTTT. It specifies CASSTRDRENSPLHF. V gene TRBV19 combines with J gene TRBJ1-6; TRBD1 matches 9 bases. The ends lost 4 bases at V and 7 bases at J; junction bases unmatched: 5. The CDR3 extends over 15 amino acids. Germline V gene data show CDR1 as LNHDA and CDR2 as SQIVND (reference sequence).